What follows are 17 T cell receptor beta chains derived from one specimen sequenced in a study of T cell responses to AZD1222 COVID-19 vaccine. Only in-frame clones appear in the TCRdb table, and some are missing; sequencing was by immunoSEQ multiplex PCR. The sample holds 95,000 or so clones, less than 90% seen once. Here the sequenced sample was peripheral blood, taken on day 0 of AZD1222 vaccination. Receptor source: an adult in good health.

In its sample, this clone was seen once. The CDR3 DNA is TGCGCCAGCAGCTTGGATACAGGGCTTAGCTCTGGAAACACCATATATTTT. It translates to CASSLDTGLSSGNTIYF. J is TRBJ1-3 and V is TRBV5-1, with D maybe TRBD1 (6 bases). The CDR3 is 17 residues long. The germline V gene encodes CDR1 SGHRS and CDR2 YFSETQ. With 0 bases removed from V and 0 bases from J, the gap between germline ends came to 13 bases.

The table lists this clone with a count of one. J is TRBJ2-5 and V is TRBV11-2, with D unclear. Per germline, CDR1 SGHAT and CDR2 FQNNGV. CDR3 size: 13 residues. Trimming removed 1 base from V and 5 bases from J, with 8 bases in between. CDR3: CASSLGLGETQYF. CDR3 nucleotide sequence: TGTGCCAGCAGCTTAGGTCTGGGGGAGACCCAGTACTTC.

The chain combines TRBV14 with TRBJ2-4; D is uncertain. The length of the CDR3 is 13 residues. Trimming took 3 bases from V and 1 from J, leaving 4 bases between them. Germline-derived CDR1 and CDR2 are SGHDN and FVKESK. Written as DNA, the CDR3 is TGTGCCAGCAGCCACGGGGCCAAAAACATTCAGTACTTC. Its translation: CASSHGAKNIQYF.

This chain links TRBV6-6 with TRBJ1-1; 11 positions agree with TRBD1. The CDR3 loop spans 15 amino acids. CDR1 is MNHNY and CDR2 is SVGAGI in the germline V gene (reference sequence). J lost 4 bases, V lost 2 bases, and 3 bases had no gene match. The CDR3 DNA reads TGTGCCAGCAGTTACGGACAGGGGGCGGGCACTGAAGCTTTCTTT. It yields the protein CASSYGQGAGTEAFF.

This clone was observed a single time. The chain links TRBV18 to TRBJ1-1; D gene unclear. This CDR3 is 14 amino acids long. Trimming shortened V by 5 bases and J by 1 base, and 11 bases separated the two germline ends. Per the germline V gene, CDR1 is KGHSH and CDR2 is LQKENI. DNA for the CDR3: TGTGCCAGCTCATCAGAGAGCGGGAACACTGAAGCTTTCTTT. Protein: CASSSESGNTEAFF. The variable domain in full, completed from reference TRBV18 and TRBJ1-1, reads NAGVMQNPRHLVRRRGQEARLRCSPMKGHSHVYWYRQLPEEGLKFMVYLQKENIIDESGMPKERFSAEFPKEGPSILRIQQVVRGDSAAYFCASSSESGNTEAFFGQGTRLTVV.

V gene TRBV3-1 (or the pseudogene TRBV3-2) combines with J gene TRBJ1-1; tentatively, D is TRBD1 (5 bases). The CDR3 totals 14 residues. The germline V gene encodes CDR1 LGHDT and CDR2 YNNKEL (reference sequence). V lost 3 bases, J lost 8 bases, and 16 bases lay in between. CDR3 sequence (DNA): TGTGCCAGCAGCCAGAGGGACGCAAAACTGGAAGCTTTCTTT. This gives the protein CASSQRDAKLEAFF.

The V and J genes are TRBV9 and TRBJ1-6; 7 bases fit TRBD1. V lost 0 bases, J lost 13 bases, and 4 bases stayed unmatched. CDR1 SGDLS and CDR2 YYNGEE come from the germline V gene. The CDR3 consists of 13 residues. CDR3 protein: CASSVEQGHPLHF. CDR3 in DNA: TGTGCCAGCAGCGTAGAACAGGGGCATCCCCTCCACTTT. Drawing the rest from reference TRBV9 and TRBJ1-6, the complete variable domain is DSGVTQTPKHLITATGQRVTLRCSPRSGDLSVYWYQQSLDQGLQFLIQYYNGEERAKGNILERFSAQQFPDLHSELNLSSLELGDSALYFCASSVEQGHPLHFGNGTRLTVT.

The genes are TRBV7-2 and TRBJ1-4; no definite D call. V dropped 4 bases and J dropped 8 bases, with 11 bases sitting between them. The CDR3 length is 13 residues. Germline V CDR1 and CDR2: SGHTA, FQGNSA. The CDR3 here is CASSSGPDEKLFF. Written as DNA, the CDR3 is TGTGCCAGCAGCTCCGGGCCCGACGAAAAACTGTTTTTT.

CDR3 protein: CSVAFRVGSGLNEAFF. The CDR3 region has the DNA TGCAGCGTTGCTTTCCGGGTTGGTTCAGGGCTGAATGAAGCTTTCTTT. The chain couples TRBV29-1 to TRBJ1-1; TRBD1 might be the D (5 bases). Deletions cut 4 bases from V and 7 bases from J, with 25 bases between. The CDR3 runs 16 residues. The germline V gene encodes CDR1 SQVTM and CDR2 ANQGSEA.

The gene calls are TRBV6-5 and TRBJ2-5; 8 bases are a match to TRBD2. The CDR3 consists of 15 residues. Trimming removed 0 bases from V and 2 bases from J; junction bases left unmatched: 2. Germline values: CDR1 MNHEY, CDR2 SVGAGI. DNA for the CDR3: TGTGCCAGCAGTTACTCGCGGGGGGCTCAAGAGACCCAGTACTTC. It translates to CASSYSRGAQETQYF.

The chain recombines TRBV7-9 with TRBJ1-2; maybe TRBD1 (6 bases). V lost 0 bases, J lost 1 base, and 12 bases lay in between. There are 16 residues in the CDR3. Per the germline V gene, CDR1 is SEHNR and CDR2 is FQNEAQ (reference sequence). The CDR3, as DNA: TGTGCCAGCAGCTTAGCGACAGGTATCTTTAACTATGGCTACACCTTC. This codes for CASSLATGIFNYGYTF.

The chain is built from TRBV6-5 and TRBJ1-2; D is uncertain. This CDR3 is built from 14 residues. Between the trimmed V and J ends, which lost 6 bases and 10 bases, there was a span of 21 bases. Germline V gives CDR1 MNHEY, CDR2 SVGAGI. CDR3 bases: TGTGCCAGCAGCCAAACTAGCGGTTTGTCGGACTACACCTTC. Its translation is CASSQTSGLSDYTF.

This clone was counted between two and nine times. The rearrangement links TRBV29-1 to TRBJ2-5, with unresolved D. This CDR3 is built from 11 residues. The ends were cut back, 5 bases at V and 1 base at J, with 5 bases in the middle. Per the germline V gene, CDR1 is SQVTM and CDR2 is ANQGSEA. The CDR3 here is CSVRPQETQYF. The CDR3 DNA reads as TGCAGCGTTAGGCCCCAAGAGACCCAGTACTTC. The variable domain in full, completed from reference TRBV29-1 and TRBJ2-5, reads SAVISQKPSRDICQRGTSLTIQCQVDSQVTMMFWYRQQPGQSLTLIATANQGSEATYESGFVIDKFPISRPNLTFSTLTVSNMSPEDSSIYLCSVRPQETQYFGPGTRLLVL.

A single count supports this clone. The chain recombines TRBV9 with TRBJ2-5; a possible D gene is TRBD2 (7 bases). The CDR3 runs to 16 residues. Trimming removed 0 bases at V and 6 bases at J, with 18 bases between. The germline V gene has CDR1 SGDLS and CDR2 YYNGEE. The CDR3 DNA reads TGTGCCAGCAGCGTAGATCCGGGGGGCGAGGGGCAGACCCAGTACTTC. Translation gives CASSVDPGGEGQTQYF.

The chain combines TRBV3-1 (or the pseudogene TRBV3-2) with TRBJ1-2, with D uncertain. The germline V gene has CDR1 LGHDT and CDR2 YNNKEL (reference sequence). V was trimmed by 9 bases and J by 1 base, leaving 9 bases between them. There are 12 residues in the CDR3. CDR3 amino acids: CASSSFNYGYTF. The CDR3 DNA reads TGTGCCAGTTCCTCCTTTAACTATGGCTACACCTTC.

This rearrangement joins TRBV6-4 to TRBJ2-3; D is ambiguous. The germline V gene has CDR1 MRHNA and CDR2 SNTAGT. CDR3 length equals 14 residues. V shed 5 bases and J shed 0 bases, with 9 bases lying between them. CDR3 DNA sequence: TGTGCCAGCAGTTCCCACTCTAGCACAGATACGCAGTATTTT. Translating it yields CASSSHSSTDTQYF.

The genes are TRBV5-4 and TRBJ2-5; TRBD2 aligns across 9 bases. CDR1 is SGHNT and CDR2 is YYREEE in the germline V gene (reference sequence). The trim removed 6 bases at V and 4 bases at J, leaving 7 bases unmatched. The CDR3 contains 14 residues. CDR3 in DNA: TGTGCCAGCAAGAGGGCGGGGGGGCTAGAGACCCAGTACTTC. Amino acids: CASKRAGGLETQYF.